One and the same sample provided the 32 T cell receptor beta chains below, sequenced in a study of T cells after posttransplantation cyclophosphamide. Repertoires were generated with immunoSEQ multiplex PCR, while TCRdb's copy carries only in-frame clones and drops some. The table includes under 75,000 clones, roughly 93% detected once. Input material: PBMCs. The receptors were sampled from a woman in her twenties or thirties in good health and a related stem cell transplant donor.

The J gene is TRBJ2-1, the V gene TRBV5-1; perhaps TRBD2 as D (6 bases). This CDR3 is built from 14 residues. V shed 5 bases and J shed 4 bases, with 13 bases lying between them. CDR1 is SGHRS, CDR2 YFSETQ, per germline. Written as DNA, the CDR3 is TGCGCCAGCAGTCGGTCGGGGGTGTACAATGAGCAGTTCTTC. It specifies CASSRSGVYNEQFF.

The V gene is TRBV19, the J gene TRBJ2-5; 9 positions match TRBD2. This CDR3 has 13 amino acids. J gave up 4 bases and V 4 bases, and 1 base lay outside the gene matches. The germline V gene encodes CDR1 LNHDA and CDR2 SQIVND (reference sequence). As DNA, the CDR3 is TGTGCCAGTAGTAGAGCGGGGGGAGAGACCCAGTACTTC. This translates into CASSRAGGETQYF.

This chain connects TRBV10-1 to TRBJ2-3; D not resolved. The CDR3 is 13 residues long. Germline CDR1 and CDR2: WNHNN and SYGVQD (reference sequence). V lost 8 bases to trimming and J lost 4 bases, with 13 bases between them. Here the CDR3 DNA reads TGCGCCAGCGGACCCTCTTCGGCAGATACGCAGTATTTT. Translated, it gives CASGPSSADTQYF.

The chain uses TRBV9 and TRBJ2-1; no firm D call. The CDR3 has 14 residues. Germline-derived CDR1 and CDR2 are SGDLS and YYNGEE. V was pared by 0 bases and J by 5 bases, with 9 bases between. CDR3 protein: CASSVAPRDNEQFF. In DNA, the CDR3 is TGTGCCAGCAGCGTAGCCCCCCGCGACAATGAGCAGTTCTTC. The full variable domain, in which reference TRBV9 and TRBJ2-1 provide the parts outside the CDR3, is DSGVTQTPKHLITATGQRVTLRCSPRSGDLSVYWYQQSLDQGLQFLIQYYNGEERAKGNILERFSAQQFPDLHSELNLSSLELGDSALYFCASSVAPRDNEQFFGPGTRLTVL.

The chain recombines TRBV7-9 with TRBJ2-7, with D perhaps given as TRBD1 or TRBD2 (5 bases each). The V end was cut by 2 bases, the J end by 2 bases, with 16 bases between. CDR1 SEHNR and CDR2 FQNEAQ come from the germline V gene (reference sequence). This CDR3 spans 16 amino acids. The CDR3 region is CASSLIEWGSTYEQYF. CDR3 nucleotide sequence: TGTGCCAGCAGCTTAATTGAGTGGGGGTCAACCTACGAGCAGTACTTC.

The sample holds one count of this clone. The chain employs TRBV19 and TRBJ1-2; D remains ambiguous. V was cut by 1 base and J by 4 bases, with 1 base left in between. The germline CDR1 and CDR2 sequences are LNHDA and SQIVND (reference sequence). This CDR3 has 11 residues. The CDR3 protein is CASSIGYGYTF. The CDR3 DNA is TGTGCCAGTAGTATAGGCTATGGCTACACCTTC.

The CDR3 loop reads CASSLRGSVYEQYF. CDR3 coding DNA: TGTGCCAGCAGCTTAAGGGGTAGCGTCTACGAGCAGTACTTC. The chain links TRBV11-1 to TRBJ2-7; D may match TRBD1 or TRBD2 (5 bases each). The CDR3 is 14 residues long. V was cut by 2 bases and J by 3 bases, with 11 bases left in between. From germline, CDR1 is SGHAT and CDR2 FQDESV (reference sequence).

CDR3 amino acids: CASSSQSGSPLHF. CDR3 nucleotide sequence: TGTGCCAGCAGCTCCCAGTCGGGGTCACCCCTCCACTTT. This sequence joins TRBV7-7 and TRBJ1-6; D is unresolved. This CDR3 has 13 residues. Germline CDR1 SSHAT, CDR2 FNYEAQ (reference sequence). V was cut by 4 bases and J by 10 bases, with 11 bases left in between.

The rearrangement joins TRBV7-8 to TRBJ1-4; unclear D gene. CDR3 size: 12 residues. The ends were cut back, 2 bases at V and 9 bases at J, with 7 bases in the middle. Germline assignment: CDR1 SGHVS and CDR2 FQNEAQ. DNA for the CDR3: TGTGCCAGCAGCTTATTTGGGCAAAAACTGTTTTTT. It translates to CASSLFGQKLFF.

The rearrangement uses TRBV29-1 and TRBJ1-1; D is unclear. The CDR3 runs to 11 residues. CDR1 and CDR2 from the germline V gene are SQVTM and ANQGSEA. V dropped 7 bases and J dropped 0 bases, with 6 bases sitting between them. The CDR3 coding sequence is TGCAGCGGGAGAATGAACACTGAAGCTTTCTTT. As protein: CSGRMNTEAFF.

Concerning this clone itself: A far larger clone is one base from this, pointing to a likely read error. The chain has TRBV7-2 and TRBJ2-5; maybe TRBD2 (6 bases). V lost 0 bases and J 1 base, leaving 6 bases between the germline ends. Germline V gene lookup returns CDR1 SGHTA and CDR2 FQGNSA. CDR3 length: 14 amino acids. The CDR3 loop reads CASSLASGQETQYF. In DNA, the CDR3 is TGTGCCAGCAGCTTAGCTAGCGGCCAAGAGACCCAGTACTTC. Combining the CDR3 with reference TRBV7-2 and TRBJ2-5 gives the whole variable domain GAGVSQSPSNKVTEKGKDVELRCDPISGHTALYWYRQSLGQGLEFLIYFQGNSAPDKSGLPSDRFSAERTGGSVSTLTIQRTQQEDSAVYLCASSLASGQETQYFGPGTRLLVL.

The chain uses TRBV6-5 and TRBJ2-1; tentatively, D is TRBD1 (6 bases). This CDR3 region has 14 residues. Trimming removed 6 bases from V and 7 bases from J, with 16 bases in between. Germline V gives CDR1 MNHEY, CDR2 SVGAGI. The DNA for the CDR3 is TGTGCCAGCAGACGCCAGGGGATAGAGAATGAGCAGTTCTTC. This encodes CASRRQGIENEQFF.

DNA of the CDR3: TGTGCCAGCAGCTTAGAAGGGGGTTGGGACACTGAAGCTTTCTTT. It translates to CASSLEGGWDTEAFF. V usage is TRBV7-2 and J usage is TRBJ1-1, with D maybe TRBD1 (6 bases). The CDR3 has 15 residues. CDR1 and CDR2 (germline): SGHTA, FQGNSA. V lost 1 base to trimming and J lost 3 bases, with 12 bases between them.

This clone has at least ten counts. This sequence joins TRBV2 and TRBJ1-2; 10 positions agree with TRBD1. From germline, CDR1 is SNHLY and CDR2 FYNNEI. CDR3 length: 14 amino acids. V was pared by 5 bases and J by 8 bases, with 8 bases of the junction left unmatched. This chain's CDR3 is CASSSGTGASGYTF. In nucleotides, the CDR3 is TGTGCCAGCAGTTCGGGGACAGGGGCCTCAGGCTACACCTTC.

The rearrangement uses TRBV2 and TRBJ2-1; tentative D call: TRBD2 (6 bases). The CDR3 spans 12 residues. V dropped 8 bases and J dropped 4 bases, with 9 bases sitting between them. The V gene's germline CDR1 is SNHLY and CDR2 FYNNEI. Here the CDR3 reads CASRGNYNEQFF. The CDR3 bases are TGTGCCAGCCGGGGGAATTACAATGAGCAGTTCTTC.

The chain recombines TRBV4-2 with TRBJ2-5; D is undetermined. The CDR3 length is 14 residues. The V gene lost 0 bases and the J gene lost 4 bases, with 9 bases spanning the gap. Germline CDR1 is LGHNA and CDR2 is YNFKEQ. The CDR3, as DNA: TGTGCCAGCAGCCAAGATCGTCTCGGAGAGACCCAGTACTTC. Encoded protein: CASSQDRLGETQYF.

The rearrangement uses TRBV27 and TRBJ1-4; D unresolved. Per germline, CDR1 MNHEY and CDR2 SMNVEV (reference sequence). The CDR3 contains 15 residues. V was trimmed by 8 bases and J by 0 bases, leaving 13 bases between them. CDR3 residues: CASRPRGTTNEKLFF. CDR3 DNA: TGTGCCAGCCGACCCCGGGGTACAACTAATGAAAAACTGTTTTTT.

This clone was observed a single time. The genes are TRBV5-1 and TRBJ1-1; weak D call: TRBD1 (5 bases). The CDR3 extends over 14 amino acids. The germline gives CDR1 SGHRS, CDR2 YFSETQ. V lost 4 bases and J 0 bases, leaving 10 bases between the germline ends. The DNA of the CDR3 is TGCGCCAGCAGCCCGGGACGGATGAACACTGAAGCTTTCTTT. Its protein product is CASSPGRMNTEAFF.

CDR3 protein: CASSPMGGASSNQPQHF. CDR3 bases: TGTGCCAGCAGCCCGATGGGGGGGGCTAGTAGCAATCAGCCCCAGCATTTT. The chain recombines TRBV7-2 with TRBJ1-5; TRBD1 is a possible D gene (6 bases). Trimming cost V 5 bases and J 0 bases, with 17 bases left between them. This CDR3 is built from 17 residues. Germline V gives CDR1 SGHTA, CDR2 FQGNSA. Combining the CDR3 with reference TRBV7-2 and TRBJ1-5 gives the whole variable domain GAGVSQSPSNKVTEKGKDVELRCDPISGHTALYWYRQSLGQGLEFLIYFQGNSAPDKSGLPSDRFSAERTGGSVSTLTIQRTQQEDSAVYLCASSPMGGASSNQPQHFGDGTRLSIL.

V is TRBV4-3 and J is TRBJ2-3, with D maybe TRBD2 (7 bases). This CDR3 contains 16 residues. The V gene's germline CDR1 is LGHNA and CDR2 YSLEER. Between the trimmed V and J ends, which lost 0 bases and 5 bases, there was a span of 15 bases. The CDR3 DNA reads as TGCGCCAGCAGCCAAGATTCCCGGGGGGCTCAAGATACGCAGTATTTT. Encoded protein: CASSQDSRGAQDTQYF.

This clone came up once. This chain connects TRBV5-1 to TRBJ2-5; the match to TRBD1 covers 8 bases. Trimming cost V 5 bases and J 1 base; bases outside gene matches: 7. This CDR3 comprises 15 residues. Germline V gives CDR1 SGHRS, CDR2 YFSETQ. CDR3: CASRGIGTGQETQYF. CDR3 sequence (DNA): TGCGCCAGCAGAGGTATCGGGACAGGCCAAGAGACCCAGTACTTC.

The rearrangement joins TRBV9 to TRBJ2-5, with 10 bases aligning to TRBD2. The CDR3 is made up of 15 amino acids. The germline V gene has CDR1 SGDLS and CDR2 YYNGEE. Germline trimming cut 4 bases from V and 4 bases from J; bases unmatched to any gene: 7. CDR3 sequence (DNA): TGTGCCAGCAGCCCACGGGGACTAGCGTTAGAGACCCAGTACTTC. It translates to CASSPRGLALETQYF.

V and J are TRBV5-6 and TRBJ2-3; 10 nucleotides agree with TRBD2. V shed 0 bases, J shed 13 bases, and the junction held 11 bases outside the gene matches. CDR1 is SGHDT and CDR2 is YYEEEE in the germline V gene. This CDR3 contains 15 residues. Written as DNA, the CDR3 is TGTGCCAGCAGCTTGGACGCCCTAGCGGGGGCCAACGAGTATTTT. This codes for CASSLDALAGANEYF.

The chain uses TRBV6-5 and TRBJ2-7; 9 nucleotides agree with TRBD1. Germline CDR1 and CDR2: MNHEY and SVGAGI. After removal of 2 bases from V and 5 bases from J, the junction contained 4 bases not matched to a gene. This CDR3 has 14 amino acids. This chain's CDR3 is CASSYGDRAHEQYF. DNA of the CDR3: TGTGCCAGCAGTTACGGGGACAGGGCCCACGAGCAGTACTTC.

The rearrangement links TRBV7-9 to TRBJ2-7; 10 bases fit TRBD2. The junction had 7 bases not matched to a gene; V was cut back by 3 bases and J by 5 bases. There are 15 residues in the CDR3. CDR1 and CDR2 (germline): SEHNR, FQNEAQ (reference sequence). The CDR3 here is CASSLRAAGGDEQYF. In DNA form, the CDR3 reads TGTGCCAGCAGCTTGCGGGCAGCGGGGGGGGACGAGCAGTACTTC.

The chain recombines TRBV2 with TRBJ1-3; 7 bases match TRBD1. The germline V gene encodes CDR1 SNHLY and CDR2 FYNNEI. The trim removed 8 bases at V and 7 bases at J, leaving 17 bases unmatched. CDR3 length: 16 residues. For the CDR3, the DNA is TGTGCCAGCGCCCCGACAGGGCCCTCTCTTGGGAACACCATATATTTT. This gives the protein CASAPTGPSLGNTIYF.

The chain joins TRBV13 to TRBJ2-5; the match to TRBD2 covers 9 bases. V gave up 0 bases and J gave up 5 bases; unmatched junction bases: 7. Germline assignment: CDR1 PRHDT and CDR2 FYEKMQ (reference sequence). CDR3 length: 16 residues. CDR3 coding DNA: TGTGCCAGCAGCTTAGGTCCTAGCGGGGTATTGGAGACCCAGTACTTC. It is translated as CASSLGPSGVLETQYF.

The chain employs TRBV29-1 and TRBJ1-2, with a tentative D call TRBD1 (6 bases). There are 16 residues in the CDR3. Trimming shortened V by 7 bases and J by 4 bases, and 25 bases separated the two germline ends. Germline CDR1 SQVTM, CDR2 ANQGSEA. CDR3 region: CSAPFYYPDRTYGYTF. The CDR3 DNA sequence: TGCAGCGCCCCGTTTTATTACCCCGACAGGACCTATGGCTACACCTTC.

In its sample, this clone was seen once. The V and J genes are TRBV7-2 and TRBJ2-5; 10 bases align to TRBD2. V was clipped by 6 bases and J by 9 bases; unmatched bases: 13. Germline-derived CDR1 and CDR2 are SGHTA and FQGNSA. CDR3 length: 15 amino acids. The CDR3 protein is CASSNPAGGAEAQYF. CDR3 bases: TGTGCCAGCAGTAACCCAGCGGGGGGGGCCGAAGCCCAGTACTTC.

The chain links TRBV5-1 to TRBJ2-7; 11 bases line up with TRBD2. Trimming at V came to 4 bases and at J to 6 bases, leaving 3 bases not matched to a gene. CDR1 and CDR2 from the germline V gene are SGHRS and YFSETQ. This CDR3 spans 13 amino acids. This chain's CDR3 is CASSVAGGFEQYF. For the CDR3, the DNA is TGCGCCAGCAGCGTAGCGGGGGGGTTCGAGCAGTACTTC. The whole variable domain, remainder taken from reference TRBV5-1 and TRBJ2-7, is KAGVTQTPRYLIKTRGQQVTLSCSPISGHRSVSWYQQTPGQGLQFLFEYFSETQRNKGNFPGRFSGRQFSNSRSEMNVSTLELGDSALYLCASSVAGGFEQYFGPGTRLTVT.

The chain employs TRBV6-1 and TRBJ2-7, with no clear D. The CDR3 spans 13 residues. The germline V and J ends were trimmed by 3 bases and 1 base, with 7 bases remaining between them. Germline loops: CDR1 MNHNS, CDR2 SASEGT. CDR3 residues: CASSDLQSYEQYF. In nucleotides, the CDR3 is TGTGCCAGCAGTGACCTACAGTCCTACGAGCAGTACTTC.

The chain links TRBV7-6 to TRBJ2-2, with 11 nucleotides matching TRBD2. J lost 6 bases, V lost 5 bases, and 5 bases had no gene match. Looked up from germline, CDR1 is SGHVS and CDR2 is FNYEAQ. The CDR3 covers 15 residues. The CDR3 spells CASSGPGLAAGELFF. DNA for the CDR3: TGTGCCAGCAGCGGTCCGGGACTAGCGGCCGGGGAGCTGTTTTTT.